The 22 T cell receptor beta chains presented below share a single source sample, sequenced in a study of beta chain features in type 1 diabetes. Broader study findings: Within each of all four CD4+ subsets, Type 1 diabetes patients had TCRB CDR3s that were moderately but significantly shorter.

Their specific antigens are unknown. Every isolated RNA sample was fully reverse transcribed, so sequencing captured expressed TCRB transcripts. The protocol was immunoSEQ multiplex PCR, while the TCRdb copy is restricted to in-frame clones and leaves out a portion. Among 600,000 to 700,000 clones listed, around 11% were seen once. The sequenced sample consisted of naive CD4+ T cells from blood. These receptors originate from a man aged 30 to 39 with type 1 diabetes.

This clone showed up just a few times. The chain carries TRBV4-1 and TRBJ1-5; D is unresolved. The CDR3 consists of 17 residues. Germline CDR1 reads MGHRA; CDR2 reads YSYEKL. V was clipped by 0 bases and J by 5 bases, with 17 bases between them. CDR3 coding DNA: TGCGCCAGCAGCCAAGATCTTGGCAGCCAAAGGGATCAGCCCCAGCATTTT. Residues: CASSQDLGSQRDQPQHF.

This clone showed up just a few times. The CDR3 DNA is TGTGCCAGCAGCCAGACAGGACCCTTGAACACTGAAGCTTTCTTT. Amino acids: CASSQTGPLNTEAFF. The chain couples TRBV5-6 to TRBJ1-1; D may be TRBD1 (6 bases). The germline V gene has CDR1 SGHDT and CDR2 YYEEEE. Trimming took off 4 bases at V and 0 bases at J, with 13 bases between the two ends. The CDR3 has 15 amino acids.

The chain uses TRBV5-4 and TRBJ1-2; 10 bases line up with TRBD1. The CDR3 length is 14 residues. Losses at the gene ends were 4 bases for V and 5 bases for J; bases not matched to a gene: 5. Germline V gene data show CDR1 as SGHNT and CDR2 as YYREEE (reference sequence). CDR3 protein: CASSPGQGGYGYTF. DNA for the CDR3: TGTGCCAGCAGCCCCGGACAGGGGGGTTATGGCTACACCTTC.

This clone was counted only a few times. The J gene is TRBJ1-6, the V gene TRBV7-2; D is uncertain. The CDR3 runs 12 residues. From germline, CDR1 is SGHTA and CDR2 FQGNSA. Between the trimmed V and J ends, which lost 5 bases and 9 bases, there was a span of 8 bases. CDR3 loop: CASSLTFSPLHF. The CDR3 nucleotides are TGTGCCAGCAGCCTAACGTTTTCACCCCTCCACTTT.

Worth noting for this clone: Other DNA variants within this sample encode the same CDR3. The chain uses TRBV6-5 and TRBJ2-1; D is unresolved. CDR3 length equals 11 residues. Trimming left V 6 bases short and J 4 bases short, with 4 bases between. Looked up from germline, CDR1 is MNHEY and CDR2 is SVGAGI. CDR3 protein: CASRGYNEQFF. CDR3 bases: TGTGCCAGCAGGGGGTACAATGAGCAGTTCTTC.

Ten or more counts support this clone. Written as DNA, the CDR3 is TGTGCCATCAGGAGGGACTCAAAGGAAGCTTTCTTT. As protein: CAIRRDSKEAFF. The rearrangement joins TRBV10-3 to TRBJ1-1, with a weak D call TRBD1 (5 bases). Trimming took off 6 bases at V and 8 bases at J, with 13 bases between the two ends. This CDR3 is built from 12 residues. Looked up from germline, CDR1 is ENHRY and CDR2 is SYGVKD.

The rearrangement joins TRBV29-1 to TRBJ2-3, with 9 nucleotides matching TRBD1. Germline V gene data show CDR1 as SQVTM and CDR2 as ANQGSEA. The CDR3 has 15 residues. Trimming removed 2 bases from V and 3 bases from J; junction bases left unmatched: 6. In DNA form, the CDR3 reads TGCAGCGTTGAAAATCGGGACAGGGAAACAGATACGCAGTATTTT. Residues: CSVENRDRETDTQYF.

The chain uses TRBV5-1 and TRBJ2-5; no firm D call. V lost 1 base and J lost 5, with 9 bases in between. Germline values: CDR1 SGHRS, CDR2 YFSETQ. CDR3 length: 13 residues. The CDR3, as DNA: TGCGCCAGCAGCTTGTCTGGGGATGAGACCCAGTACTTC. Amino acid sequence: CASSLSGDETQYF. The whole variable domain, remainder taken from reference TRBV5-1 and TRBJ2-5, is KAGVTQTPRYLIKTRGQQVTLSCSPISGHRSVSWYQQTPGQGLQFLFEYFSETQRNKGNFPGRFSGRQFSNSRSEMNVSTLELGDSALYLCASSLSGDETQYFGPGTRLLVL.

This clone was found a few times. The chain combines TRBV4-1 with TRBJ1-1, with 10 bases that match TRBD1. Germline V lookup: CDR1 MGHRA, CDR2 YSYEKL. The length of the CDR3 is 13 residues. J was trimmed by 10 bases and V by 1 base; bases with no gene match: 3. The chain's CDR3 is CASSQARQGAAFF. In DNA, the CDR3 is TGCGCCAGCAGCCAAGCTAGACAGGGGGCAGCTTTCTTT.

This clone occurred a few times. This same CDR3 is encoded by further DNA sequences in the sample. The chain couples TRBV28 to TRBJ2-6, with a tentative D call TRBD2 (6 bases). V was shortened by 5 bases and J by 1 base, with 12 bases between the two germline ends. CDR3 length equals 16 residues. The germline gives CDR1 MDHEN, CDR2 SYDVKM. CDR3 sequence reads: CASSLPRGSGANVLTF. The CDR3 bases are TGTGCCAGCAGTCTACCCCGGGGGTCTGGGGCCAACGTCCTGACTTTC.

The chain has TRBV4-2 and TRBJ2-3; D not resolved. The ends were cut back, 0 bases at V and 7 bases at J, with 14 bases in the middle. The CDR3 loop spans 15 amino acids. The germline CDR1 and CDR2 sequences are LGHNA and YNFKEQ. In nucleotides, the CDR3 is TGTGCCAGCAGCCAAGATACGCAGCATGGGAATACGCAGTATTTT. Translated: CASSQDTQHGNTQYF.

This clone was picked up a small number of times. The chain uses TRBV10-3 and TRBJ2-7, with TRBD2 identical over 11 bases. The germline gives CDR1 ENHRY, CDR2 SYGVKD. V dropped 3 bases and J dropped 0; count of bases not matched to a gene: 4. This CDR3 region has 16 residues. CDR3 in amino acids: CAISDPGTSGSYEQYF. As DNA, the CDR3 is TGTGCCATCAGTGATCCCGGGACTAGCGGCTCCTACGAGCAGTACTTC.

This clone appeared a few times. The rearrangement uses TRBV7-9 and TRBJ1-2; unclear D gene. The CDR3 spans 11 residues. Between the trimmed V and J ends, which lost 4 bases and 7 bases, there was a span of 7 bases. CDR1 is SEHNR, CDR2 FQNEAQ, per germline (reference sequence). The DNA for the CDR3 is TGTGCCAGCAGCTCTCCCGGTGGCTACACCTTC. Protein product: CASSSPGGYTF.

This clone showed up just a few times. The sample holds other DNA sequences that translate to the same CDR3. This chain links TRBV9 with TRBJ2-2; D is unresolved. Trimming left V 4 bases short and J 3 bases short, with 7 bases between. This CDR3 is 13 amino acids long. The V gene's germline CDR1 is SGDLS and CDR2 YYNGEE. CDR3 sequence: CASSPQDTGELFF. The CDR3 DNA sequence: TGTGCCAGCAGCCCGCAGGACACCGGGGAGCTGTTTTTT.

This clone has more than one count but fewer than ten. The J gene is TRBJ2-1, the V gene TRBV15; no clear D gene. The CDR3 runs 16 residues. The germline V gene encodes CDR1 LNHNV and CDR2 YYDKDF (reference sequence). Trimming took 0 bases from V and 7 from J, leaving 16 bases between them. The CDR3 is CATSRDQALGRNEQFF. CDR3 DNA: TGTGCCACCAGCAGAGATCAGGCCCTAGGAAGGAATGAGCAGTTCTTC.

J is TRBJ2-3 and V is TRBV28, with D perhaps matching TRBD2 (6 bases). The CDR3 is 11 amino acids. CDR1 and CDR2 (germline): MDHEN, SYDVKM. V dropped 10 bases and J dropped 5 bases, with 10 bases sitting between them. The CDR3 region is CAIGRQDTQYF. CDR3 sequence (DNA): TGTGCCATCGGGAGACAAGATACGCAGTATTTT. The variable domain in full, completed from reference TRBV28 and TRBJ2-3, reads DVKVTQSSRYLVKRTGEKVFLECVQDMDHENMFWYRQDPGLGLRLIYFSYDVKMKEKGDIPEGYSVSREKKERFSLILESASTNQTSMYLCAIGRQDTQYFGPGTRLTVL.

This clone was observed a few times. The chain employs TRBV2 and TRBJ2-3, with unresolved D. This CDR3 comprises 14 residues. V lost 6 bases, J lost 2 bases, and 12 bases lay in between. Germline V gene data show CDR1 as SNHLY and CDR2 as FYNNEI. The chain's CDR3 is CASSNGPHTDTQYF. In DNA form, the CDR3 reads TGTGCCAGCAGCAACGGGCCCCACACAGATACGCAGTATTTT. The entire variable domain, with the rest obtained from reference TRBV2 and TRBJ2-3, is as follows: EPEVTQTPSHQVTQMGQEVILRCVPISNHLYFYWYRQILGQKVEFLVSFYNNEISEKSEIFDDQFSVERPDGSNFTLKIRSTKLEDSAMYFCASSNGPHTDTQYFGPGTRLTVL.

The chain joins TRBV15 to TRBJ2-7; possibly TRBD1 or TRBD2 for D (5 bases each). The CDR3 has 15 amino acids. The germline V and J ends were trimmed by 0 bases and 5 bases, with 14 bases remaining between them. Germline CDR1 LNHNV, CDR2 YYDKDF (reference sequence). The CDR3 loop is CATSRDKGTSHEQYF. The CDR3 coding sequence is TGTGCCACCAGCAGAGATAAAGGGACCTCGCACGAGCAGTACTTC.

In DNA, the CDR3 is TGTGCCAGCAGTGAGGTCAGCGAAAACACCATATATTTT. Translated: CASSEVSENTIYF. This chain links TRBV2 with TRBJ1-3; no clear D. Germline CDR1 is SNHLY and CDR2 is FYNNEI. V was pared by 3 bases and J by 6 bases, with 9 bases between. This CDR3 region has 13 residues.

This clone was seen only a few times. V and J are TRBV19 and TRBJ2-3; 10 bases fit TRBD1. The CDR3 contains 13 residues. Germline values: CDR1 LNHDA, CDR2 SQIVND (reference sequence). Losses at the gene ends were 8 bases for V and 5 bases for J; bases not matched to a gene: 4. CDR3 DNA sequence: TGTGCCAGTCGGGACAGGGGAGGAGATACGCAGTATTTT. It translates to CASRDRGGDTQYF.

The sample holds a few counts of this clone. The chain couples TRBV4-1 to TRBJ2-1; 16 bases are shared with TRBD2. With V trimmed by 6 bases and J by 8 bases, 10 bases remained unmatched. The CDR3 runs 17 residues. Germline V lookup: CDR1 MGHRA, CDR2 YSYEKL. CDR3: CASSQPGLAGGLYEQFF. The DNA for the CDR3 is TGCGCCAGCAGTCAACCGGGACTAGCGGGGGGGCTCTATGAGCAGTTCTTC.

This clone has more than one count but fewer than ten. The V call is TRBV29-1, the J call TRBJ2-2; D not resolved. The CDR3 has 17 residues. The V gene's germline CDR1 is SQVTM and CDR2 ANQGSEA. Deletions cut 5 bases from V and 0 bases from J, with 19 bases between. The DNA of the CDR3 is TGCAGCGTTAAAACCCCCTTAGGGTCAGCGAACACCGGGGAGCTGTTTTTT. It encodes CSVKTPLGSANTGELFF.